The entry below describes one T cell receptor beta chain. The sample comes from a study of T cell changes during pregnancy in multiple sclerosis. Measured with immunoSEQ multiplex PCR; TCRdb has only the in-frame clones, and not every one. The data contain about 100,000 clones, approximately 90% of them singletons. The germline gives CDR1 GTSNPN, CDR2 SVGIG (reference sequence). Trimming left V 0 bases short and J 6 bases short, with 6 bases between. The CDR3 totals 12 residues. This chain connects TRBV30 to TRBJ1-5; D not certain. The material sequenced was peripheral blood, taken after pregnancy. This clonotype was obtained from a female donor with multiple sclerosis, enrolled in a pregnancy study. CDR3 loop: CAWSVRGQPQHF. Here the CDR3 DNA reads TGTGCCTGGAGTGTACGGGGTCAGCCCCAGCATTTT.